The rows below give T cell receptor beta chains drawn from one sample of a study of cytomegalovirus exposure and HLA in healthy donors. Produced via immunoSEQ multiplex PCR; TCRdb's table is partial and in-frame only. This repertoire shows under 140,000 clones, approximately 82% found once; its top ten account for around an eighth. The sequencing input was PBMCs. These receptors came from a man in his thirties or forties in good health and CMV-seropositive. Each CDR3 is given with its conserved first and last residue. D genes are given only for firm matches. A row's size may be missing; if present it is once, few, many or a size class.

cdr3_length	v_call	d_call	j_call	clone_size	cdr3_aa	cdr3_nt
13	TRBV7-2	NA	TRBJ2-7	NA	CASSLDSTYEQYF	TGTGCCAGCAGCTTAGACAGTACCTACGAGCAGTACTTC
16	TRBV11-3	TRBD2	TRBJ2-5	NA	CASSGGGAGGRETQYF	TGTGCCAGCAGCGGAGGGGGAGCGGGGGGCAGAGAGACCCAGTACTTC
15	TRBV30	NA	TRBJ1-1	NA	CAWSGKGISGAEAFF	TGTGCCTGGAGTGGGAAAGGGATATCGGGGGCTGAAGCTTTCTTT
15	TRBV7-6	TRBD1	TRBJ2-2	NA	CASSTRTGNTGELFF	TGTGCCAGCAGCACCCGGACAGGGAACACCGGGGAGCTGTTTTTT
13	TRBV2	TRBD1	TRBJ1-1	NA	CASSGQGDTEAFF	TGTGCCAGCAGTGGACAGGGTGACACTGAAGCTTTCTTT
17	TRBV12-5	TRBD2	TRBJ2-5	NA	CASGPGLAGGKQETQYF	TGTGCTAGTGGTCCCGGACTAGCGGGGGGTAAGCAAGAGACCCAGTACTTC
12	TRBV28	NA	TRBJ2-6	NA	CASTTLSNVLTF	TGTGCCAGCACCACTTTATCCAACGTCCTGACTTTC
15	TRBV18	NA	TRBJ2-7	few	CASSPPAGSRYEQYF	TGTGCCAGCTCACCACCGGCGGGTAGCAGGTACGAGCAGTACTTC
17	TRBV27	TRBD2	TRBJ2-3	few	CASSPRSGGESSDTQYF	TGTGCCAGCAGCCCCAGAAGCGGGGGGGAGAGCTCAGATACGCAGTATTTT
12	TRBV18	NA	TRBJ2-4	NA	CASSPGENIQYF	TGTGCCAGCTCACCAGGGGAGAACATTCAGTACTTC
15	TRBV28	TRBD2	TRBJ2-7	NA	CASSFELAGEYEQYF	TGTGCCAGCAGTTTTGAGTTAGCGGGGGAGTACGAGCAGTACTTC
13	TRBV28	TRBD1	TRBJ2-1	few	CASDRGEANEQFF	TGTGCCAGTGACAGGGGAGAGGCCAATGAGCAGTTCTTC
16	TRBV6-5	NA	TRBJ2-5	NA	CASSYPKKSGEVTQYF	TGTGCCAGCAGTTACCCGAAAAAGTCCGGGGAAGTAACCCAGTACTTC
14	TRBV10-1	NA	TRBJ2-2	NA	CASSDGVSNGELFF	TGCGCCAGCAGTGACGGAGTTTCGAACGGGGAGCTGTTTTTT
16	TRBV11-2	NA	TRBJ1-1	once	CASSLFVPLRGDEAFF	TGTGCCAGCAGCTTATTCGTCCCCCTTCGGGGGGATGAAGCTTTCTTT
14	TRBV5-1	NA	TRBJ1-2	NA	CASSRETSNYGYTF	TGCGCCAGCAGCCGGGAGACATCTAACTATGGCTACACCTTC
13	TRBV30	NA	TRBJ1-1	NA	CAWTRHPNTEAFF	TGTGCCTGGACGAGACACCCAAACACTGAAGCTTTCTTT
14	TRBV6-5	TRBD1	TRBJ1-4	NA	CASRLTGEDEKLFF	TGTGCCAGCAGGCTGACAGGGGAGGATGAAAAACTGTTTTTT
13	TRBV10-3	NA	TRBJ2-5	NA	CASRESGEETQYF	TGTGCCTCCCGGGAGTCGGGGGAAGAGACCCAGTACTTC
15	TRBV2	NA	TRBJ1-2	NA	CASSPPTGKIGGYTF	TGTGCCAGCAGCCCGCCTACAGGGAAGATCGGGGGCTACACCTTC
14	TRBV28	NA	TRBJ2-1	NA	CAGSWGSSYNEQFF	TGTGCCGGCTCGTGGGGCAGCTCCTACAATGAGCAGTTCTTC
15	TRBV16	NA	TRBJ2-6	few	CASSQFRAGANVLTF	TGTGCCAGCAGCCAATTCAGGGCCGGGGCCAACGTCCTGACTTTC
17	TRBV28	TRBD2	TRBJ2-1	NA	CASSLATSGGAGNEQFF	TGTGCCAGCAGTTTGGCGACTAGCGGGGGGGCCGGGAATGAGCAGTTCTTC
16	TRBV6-1	TRBD2	TRBJ2-5	NA	CASSKVGAGGQETQYF	TGTGCCAGCAGTAAAGTGGGAGCGGGGGGCCAAGAGACCCAGTACTTC
14	TRBV5-1	NA	TRBJ1-1	NA	CASSLGSQRTEAFF	TGCGCCAGCAGCTTGGGTAGCCAGAGGACTGAAGCTTTCTTT
17	TRBV4-3	TRBD2	TRBJ2-3	once	CASSQDYRGGNTDTQYF	TGCGCCAGCAGCCAAGATTACCGCGGGGGGAACACAGATACGCAGTATTTT
14	TRBV6-5	TRBD1	TRBJ1-6	NA	CASMDGQGSSPLHF	TGTGCCAGCATGGACGGACAGGGGAGTTCACCCCTCCACTTT
13	TRBV10-2	NA	TRBJ1-1	few	CASSDGQDLEAFF	TGCGCCAGCAGTGATGGTCAGGATTTAGAAGCTTTCTTT
15	TRBV4-3	TRBD2	TRBJ2-3	once	CASSDTSGGFDTQYF	TGCGCCAGCAGCGACACTAGCGGGGGGTTTGATACGCAGTATTTT
14	TRBV28	NA	TRBJ2-3	NA	CASSPPGERDTQYF	TGTGCCAGCAGTCCCCCGGGGGAAAGAGATACGCAGTATTTT
15	TRBV12-2	NA	TRBJ2-5	few	CASRPRVSVQETQYF	TGTGCAAGTCGCCCCCGCGTGTCGGTCCAAGAGACCCAGTACTTC
17	TRBV5-6	TRBD2	TRBJ2-1	few	CASSPPGVAGGHNEQFF	TGTGCCAGCAGCCCCCCCGGGGTAGCGGGGGGGCACAATGAGCAGTTCTTC
18	TRBV13	TRBD2	TRBJ2-1	NA	CASSPVAGGRGSYNEQFF	TGTGCCAGCAGCCCAGTCGCGGGGGGGCGGGGGTCGTACAATGAGCAGTTCTTC
15	TRBV7-9	TRBD1	TRBJ1-3	once	CASPAGGNSGSTIYF	TGTGCCAGCCCCGCAGGGGGGAACTCTGGAAGCACCATATATTTT
15	TRBV9	TRBD1	TRBJ2-1	NA	CASSVQGAGADEQFF	TGTGCCAGCAGCGTCCAGGGGGCGGGCGCCGATGAGCAGTTCTTC